Each of the 16 T cell receptor beta chains below was sequenced from the same sample in a study of early T cells in non-severe SARS-CoV-2 infection. TCRdb reprocessed the 5' RACE reads via MiXCR and lists one record per CDR3 protein. The data hold tens of thousands of distinct CDR3 sequences, with 4.5% observed a single time. Sequences were obtained from whole blood. These receptors all stem from an adult who was a healthcare worker with PCR-confirmed SARS-CoV-2 infection or an uninfected control (not recorded which).

There are many counts of this clonotype. This CDR3 is CASSFLGRDRKYF. The CDR3 nucleotides read TGCGCCAGCAGCTTTTTGGGCCGGGACCGCAAGTACTTC. V is TRBV5-1 and J is TRBJ2-5; perhaps D is TRBD1 or TRBD2 (5 bases each). The germline CDR1 and CDR2 sequences are SGHRS and YFSETQ. V was trimmed by 2 bases and J by 12 bases, leaving 17 bases between them. The CDR3 is 13 residues long.

This clonotype was seen repeatedly, ten times or more. This chain links TRBV19 with TRBJ2-3; D is uncertain. V was clipped by 6 bases and J by 4 bases, with 14 bases between them. The CDR3 has 14 amino acids. Germline CDR1 reads LNHDA; CDR2 reads SQIVND (reference sequence). CDR3: CASRSSHSSDTQYF. DNA of the CDR3: TGTGCCAGTAGGTCCAGCCATTCCTCAGATACGCAGTATTTT.

Many counts were recorded for this clonotype. The chain is built from TRBV20-1 and TRBJ2-4, with TRBD2 identical over 9 bases. Germline CDR1 is DFQATT and CDR2 is SNEGSKA (reference sequence). V lost 5 bases, J lost 8 bases, and 7 bases stayed unmatched. This CDR3 is built from 13 residues. The CDR3 region has the DNA TGCAGTGCTGGAAGCGGGGGGAGGGACATTCAGTACTTC. Amino acids: CSAGSGGRDIQYF.

This clonotype was observed many times. This rearrangement joins TRBV18 to TRBJ1-4; TRBD1 is a possible D gene (6 bases). V lost 5 bases, J lost 6 bases, and 16 bases lay in between. This CDR3 has 15 residues. CDR1 is KGHSH and CDR2 is LQKENI in the germline V gene. The CDR3 DNA follows: TGTGCCAGCTCAACCTTGTCGGGGGCCTATGAAAAACTGTTTTTT. Translation gives CASSTLSGAYEKLFF.

This clonotype was counted many times. The chain recombines TRBV19 with TRBJ1-5; D not certain. Germline CDR1 LNHDA, CDR2 SQIVND (reference sequence). V lost 5 bases and J 3 bases, leaving 11 bases between the germline ends. This CDR3 is built from 14 residues. CDR3 region: CASSPRSDNQPQHF. The CDR3 nucleotides read TGTGCCAGTAGTCCCCGCAGCGACAATCAGCCCCAGCATTTT.

Regarding this clonotype: A read error may be the cause here, since a much bigger clone is one base away. This chain joins TRBV7-2 and TRBJ1-3, with TRBD1 as a possible D gene (5 bases). Germline V CDR1 and CDR2: SGHTA, FQGNSA. The CDR3 runs 17 residues. The DNA for the CDR3 is TGTGCCAGCAGCTTAGAATCCGGACAAAACTCTGGAAACACCATATTTTTT. Amino acid sequence: CASSLESGQNSGNTIFF.

This clonotype has just a few counts. This chain connects TRBV11-3 to TRBJ2-6; D is uncertain. Per the germline V gene, CDR1 is SGHNT and CDR2 is YENEEA. V lost 4 bases to trimming and J lost 4 bases, with 8 bases between them. CDR3 size: 14 residues. DNA for the CDR3: TGTGCCAGCAGCTCAAGGCAGGGGGCCAACGTCCTGACTTTC. This translates into CASSSRQGANVLTF.

The table lists this clonotype with many counts. The rearrangement joins TRBV27 to TRBJ1-2, with D unclear. This CDR3 region has 12 residues. V was pared by 5 bases and J by 4 bases, with 8 bases between. Germline V gives CDR1 MNHEY, CDR2 SMNVEV (reference sequence). The CDR3 sequence is CASSPVGYGYTF. CDR3 DNA: TGTGCCAGCAGTCCCGTAGGCTATGGCTACACCTTC.

This clonotype was recorded many times. The chain carries TRBV12-3 or TRBV12-4 and TRBJ2-7, with 12 positions matching TRBD2. This CDR3 spans 14 amino acids. J was trimmed by 6 bases and V by 6 bases; bases with no gene match: 6. The CDR3 here is CASRPTSGGSEQYF. In nucleotides, the CDR3 is TGTGCCAGCAGGCCGACTAGCGGGGGATCCGAGCAGTACTTC.

This clonotype was observed at least ten times. The genes are TRBV18 and TRBJ2-3, with D possibly being TRBD2 (6 bases). With 6 bases removed from V and 14 bases from J, the gap between germline ends came to 18 bases. The CDR3 has 12 amino acids. Germline lookup yields CDR1 KGHSH and CDR2 LQKENI. CDR3: CASSLPSGLWYF. CDR3 sequence (DNA): TGTGCCAGCTCCCTACCTTCGGGACTCTGGTATTTT.

This clonotype has a count of ten or more. The chain has TRBV14 and TRBJ2-2, with 12 bases lining up with TRBD1. CDR1 SGHDN and CDR2 FVKESK come from the germline V gene. This CDR3 is built from 19 residues. The V segment lost 2 bases and the J segment 5 bases; nucleotides outside the gene matches: 12. CDR3 DNA sequence: TGTGCCAGCAGCCAACGCAATTGGGGACAGGGGGCGCAAACCGGGGAGCTGTTTTTT. Amino acids: CASSQRNWGQGAQTGELFF.

This clonotype was counted only a few times. V and J are TRBV4-1 and TRBJ2-7; 9 nucleotides align to TRBD1. The CDR3 has 16 amino acids. Per the germline V gene, CDR1 is MGHRA and CDR2 is YSYEKL. V dropped 1 base and J dropped 2; count of bases not matched to a gene: 6. CDR3 sequence: CASSQVWDRETYEQYF. The DNA for the CDR3 is TGCGCCAGCAGCCAAGTATGGGACAGGGAAACCTACGAGCAGTACTTC.

This clonotype was counted many times. The chain recombines TRBV6-2 or TRBV6-3 with TRBJ1-5; D ambiguous. Germline V gives CDR1 MNHEY, CDR2 SVGEGT. This CDR3 is built from 13 residues. V lost 2 bases, J lost 4 bases, and 6 bases lay in between. The CDR3 sequence is CASSYDANQPQHF. The CDR3 DNA is TGTGCCAGCAGTTACGATGCTAATCAGCCCCAGCATTTT.

This clonotype showed up many times. The V and J genes are TRBV7-9 and TRBJ1-2; weak D call: TRBD1 (5 bases). CDR1 and CDR2 (germline): SEHNR, FQNEAQ (reference sequence). The CDR3 spans 15 residues. Trimming stripped 4 bases from V and 0 bases from J, with 12 bases between. The CDR3 is CASSSTRATNYGYTF. DNA of the CDR3: TGTGCCAGCAGCTCTACCAGGGCCACTAACTATGGCTACACCTTC.

This clonotype was detected ten times or more. The V gene is TRBV28, the J gene TRBJ2-2; 8 bases map to TRBD1. Unmatched junction bases numbered 11, after V lost 5 bases and J lost 6 bases. Germline V gene sequence: CDR1 MDHEN, CDR2 SYDVKM. The CDR3 length is 16 residues. For the CDR3, the DNA is TGTGCCAGCAGTCACCAAAGGACAGGGCTCCCCGGGGAGCTGTTTTTT. Encoded protein: CASSHQRTGLPGELFF.

This clonotype was seen only a few times. The chain employs TRBV28 and TRBJ1-1; D unresolved. Germline lookup yields CDR1 MDHEN and CDR2 SYDVKM. The CDR3 contains 14 residues. V was clipped by 0 bases and J by 4 bases, with 9 bases between them. CDR3 region: CASSLWRESTEAFF. CDR3 nucleotides: TGTGCCAGCAGTTTATGGAGGGAGAGCACTGAAGCTTTCTTT.